The 27 T cell receptor beta chains below were found in one sample sequenced in a study of T cell changes during pregnancy in multiple sclerosis. Method: immunoSEQ multiplex PCR; TCRdb's copy keeps in-frame clones and lacks some. The table records tens of thousands of clones, roughly 94% of them present only once. Sequencing was performed on CD8+ T cells from peripheral blood mononuclear cells, taken after pregnancy. Receptor source: a female donor with multiple sclerosis, enrolled in a pregnancy study.

The chain combines TRBV19 with TRBJ1-5; weak D call: TRBD1 (6 bases). This CDR3 contains 12 residues. Deletions cut 10 bases from V and 2 bases from J, with 9 bases between. In germline, CDR1 is LNHDA, CDR2 SQIVND (reference sequence). The CDR3 DNA sequence: TGTGCCACCCGACAGGGCAATCAGCCCCAGCATTTT. Amino acid sequence: CATRQGNQPQHF.

V is TRBV4-1 and J is TRBJ2-1; possibly TRBD2 for D (6 bases). The germline CDR1 and CDR2 sequences are MGHRA and YSYEKL. Trimming took 7 bases from V and 1 from J, leaving 14 bases between them. The CDR3 length is 15 residues. CDR3 bases: TGCGCCAGCAATTCTCGGGAGATGTCCTACAATGAGCAGTTCTTC. This translates into CASNSREMSYNEQFF.

This CDR3 reads CASSARVAVDRLFF. In DNA, the CDR3 is TGTGCCAGCAGTGCCCGGGTTGCGGTGGATAGACTGTTTTTT. This rearrangement joins TRBV28 to TRBJ1-4; D unresolved. Trimming pared 5 bases from V and 13 bases from J, leaving 20 bases between. CDR1 and CDR2 (germline): MDHEN, SYDVKM. The CDR3 runs 14 residues.

The chain joins TRBV7-9 to TRBJ2-5; D call uncertain. The ends were cut back, 3 bases at V and 1 base at J, with 3 bases in the middle. Germline V lookup: CDR1 SEHNR, CDR2 FQNEAQ (reference sequence). This CDR3 has 12 amino acids. As DNA, the CDR3 is TGTGCCAGCAGCTTCGGCCAAGAGACCCAGTACTTC. It translates to CASSFGQETQYF.

The chain uses TRBV9 and TRBJ2-5, with D possibly being TRBD2 (6 bases). The CDR3 has 15 amino acids. CDR1 and CDR2 from the germline V gene are SGDLS and YYNGEE. V lost 0 bases to trimming and J lost 2 bases, with 11 bases between them. The CDR3 DNA sequence: TGTGCCAGCAGCGTAGGAGGCAGCGGGCAAGAGACCCAGTACTTC. This sequence encodes CASSVGGSGQETQYF.

The V gene is TRBV5-1, the J gene TRBJ2-2, with 15 bases aligning to TRBD2. There are 18 residues in the CDR3. Germline V gene lookup returns CDR1 SGHRS and CDR2 YFSETQ. V lost 3 bases and J lost 0; bases outside the gene matches: 3. The CDR3 DNA is TGCGCCAGCAGCTCGGGACTAGCGGGAGGCGCGAACACCGGGGAGCTGTTTTTT. It translates to CASSSGLAGGANTGELFF. The full variable domain, its missing parts supplied by reference TRBV5-1 and TRBJ2-2, is KAGVTQTPRYLIKTRGQQVTLSCSPISGHRSVSWYQQTPGQGLQFLFEYFSETQRNKGNFPGRFSGRQFSNSRSEMNVSTLELGDSALYLCASSSGLAGGANTGELFFGEGSRLTVL.

This clone was picked up a small number of times. V is TRBV5-1 and J is TRBJ1-2, with a tentative D call TRBD1 (5 bases). The CDR3 contains 17 residues. The germline V gene encodes CDR1 SGHRS and CDR2 YFSETQ. V lost 0 bases and J 2 bases, leaving 17 bases between the germline ends. This CDR3 reads CASSLDGGSRQNYGYTF. The CDR3 DNA is TGCGCCAGCAGCTTGGATGGCGGTTCCCGACAGAACTATGGCTACACCTTC.

V usage is TRBV7-9 and J usage is TRBJ2-1; weak D call: TRBD2 (5 bases). Trimming removed 5 bases at V and 9 bases at J, with 11 bases between. CDR3 length equals 12 residues. Germline V gene data show CDR1 as SEHNR and CDR2 as FQNEAQ (reference sequence). This chain's CDR3 is CASSPLSGEQFF. Here the CDR3 DNA reads TGTGCCAGCAGCCCACTCAGCGGTGAGCAGTTCTTC.

V usage is TRBV21-1 and J usage is TRBJ2-5; the table's D call, TRBD2, was not checked against the DNA. TRBV21-1 is a listed pseudogene. CDR3 length: 13 amino acids. The CDR3 spells CASSYWEWETQYF. CDR3 in DNA: TGTGCCAGCAGCTACTGGGAGTGGGAGACCCAGTACTTC.

The chain joins TRBV30 to TRBJ2-7, with TRBD1 matching over 8 bases. This CDR3 is built from 13 residues. Germline V gene lookup returns CDR1 GTSNPN and CDR2 SVGIG (reference sequence). V dropped 0 bases and J dropped 5; count of bases not matched to a gene: 3. CDR3 bases: TGTGCCTGGAGTGTTGGGACAGGCGACGAGCAGTACTTC. It encodes CAWSVGTGDEQYF.

J is TRBJ1-2 and V is TRBV19, with 9 bases that match TRBD1. Germline V CDR1 and CDR2: LNHDA, SQIVND (reference sequence). The junction had 7 bases not matched to a gene; V was cut back by 9 bases and J by 5 bases. The CDR3 has 13 residues. Here the CDR3 reads CASHLGTGYGYTF. The CDR3 nucleotides read TGTGCCAGCCACCTCGGGACAGGGTATGGCTACACCTTC.

In nucleotides, the CDR3 is TGTGCCTGGAGTGACCCGGGACAGGGGTTCTACGAGCAGTACTTC. As protein: CAWSDPGQGFYEQYF. V gene TRBV30 combines with J gene TRBJ2-7, with 10 nucleotides matching TRBD1. V lost 1 base and J lost 3; bases outside the gene matches: 6. The germline gives CDR1 GTSNPN, CDR2 SVGIG (reference sequence). The CDR3 runs to 15 residues.

The rearrangement uses TRBV15 and TRBJ2-1; 9 positions match TRBD2. The trim removed 6 bases at V and 3 bases at J, leaving 6 bases unmatched. The germline CDR1 and CDR2 sequences are LNHNV and YYDKDF (reference sequence). The CDR3 length is 15 residues. The CDR3 coding sequence is TGTGCCACCAGTACCTCACTAGCGGGCTACAATGAGCAGTTCTTC. This sequence encodes CATSTSLAGYNEQFF.

This chain joins TRBV13 and TRBJ2-5, with 8 positions matching TRBD2. The CDR3 is 15 residues long. Per germline, CDR1 PRHDT and CDR2 FYEKMQ (reference sequence). Trimming took 5 bases from V and 2 from J; bases not matched to a gene: 7. The CDR3 sequence: CASSKQLAAQETQYF. CDR3 DNA: TGTGCCAGCAGCAAGCAACTAGCGGCACAAGAGACCCAGTACTTC.

J is TRBJ2-7 and V is TRBV5-1; D is possibly TRBD1 (5 bases). Germline lookup yields CDR1 SGHRS and CDR2 YFSETQ. V was cut by 4 bases and J by 6 bases, with 11 bases left in between. The CDR3 extends over 12 amino acids. The CDR3 DNA sequence: TGCGCCAGCAGCAGGGGTCACAGCGAGCAGTACTTC. This translates into CASSRGHSEQYF.

V gene TRBV9 combines with J gene TRBJ2-7; TRBD1 matches 8 bases. J was trimmed by 2 bases and V by 2 bases; bases with no gene match: 6. Germline V gene sequence: CDR1 SGDLS, CDR2 YYNGEE. The CDR3 spans 15 residues. CDR3 sequence reads: CASSVTGTGPYEQYF. DNA of the CDR3: TGTGCCAGCAGCGTCACCGGGACAGGTCCCTACGAGCAGTACTTC.

V and J are TRBV27 and TRBJ2-7, with TRBD2 matching 7 bases. There are 14 residues in the CDR3. Germline V gene sequence: CDR1 MNHEY, CDR2 SMNVEV (reference sequence). The V gene end was trimmed by 2 bases and the J gene end by 2 bases; junction bases not matched to a gene: 3. The CDR3: CASSLGAGPYEQYF. The CDR3 bases are TGTGCCAGCAGTTTAGGAGCGGGACCCTACGAGCAGTACTTC.

The chain is built from TRBV5-8 and TRBJ2-7; tentatively, D is TRBD2 (6 bases). The CDR3 contains 13 residues. The ends were cut back, 3 bases at V and 0 bases at J, with 7 bases in the middle. CDR1 SGHTS and CDR2 YDEGEE come from the germline V gene. The CDR3 here is CASSSGDSYEQYF. In nucleotides, the CDR3 is TGTGCCAGCAGCTCGGGGGACTCCTACGAGCAGTACTTC.

The genes are TRBV5-1 and TRBJ2-1; 8 bases match TRBD2. The CDR3 contains 16 residues. CDR1 is SGHRS, CDR2 YFSETQ, per germline. Germline trimming cut 4 bases from V and 2 bases from J; bases unmatched to any gene: 8. The CDR3 DNA reads as TGCGCCAGCAGCAGGGGGGGTAGCGGGGCCTACAATGAGCAGTTCTTC. Translation gives CASSRGGSGAYNEQFF.

This chain uses TRBV19 with TRBJ2-7; TRBD1 matches 8 bases. Germline V gene data show CDR1 as LNHDA and CDR2 as SQIVND (reference sequence). V lost 5 bases and J lost 4; bases outside the gene matches: 7. This CDR3 is 14 amino acids long. CDR3 loop: CASSLPGGRYEQYF. CDR3 coding DNA: TGTGCCAGTAGTCTTCCAGGGGGCAGGTACGAGCAGTACTTC.

The chain links TRBV11-1 to TRBJ2-7, with a possible D match to TRBD2 (6 bases). This CDR3 has 14 residues. V gave up 0 bases and J gave up 2 bases, with 8 bases separating them. Germline loops: CDR1 SGHAT, CDR2 FQDESV (reference sequence). The CDR3 coding sequence is TGTGCCAGCAGCTTAGCGGGAGGTCCCTACGAGCAGTACTTC. This encodes CASSLAGGPYEQYF. Combining the CDR3 with reference TRBV11-1 and TRBJ2-7 gives the whole variable domain EAEVAQSPRYKITEKSQAVAFWCDPISGHATLYWYRQILGQGPELLVQFQDESVVDDSQLPKDRFSAERLKGVDSTLKIQPAELGDSAMYLCASSLAGGPYEQYFGPGTRLTVT.

The chain uses TRBV4-3 and TRBJ2-2, with a possible D match to TRBD2 (7 bases). There are 17 residues in the CDR3. CDR1 is LGHNA, CDR2 YSLEER, per germline. V was pared by 0 bases and J by 4 bases, with 15 bases between. This CDR3 is CASSQDHRGARTGELFF. In DNA, the CDR3 is TGCGCCAGCAGCCAAGATCATCGGGGGGCTCGCACCGGGGAGCTGTTTTTT.

The J gene is TRBJ2-6, the V gene TRBV2, with D possibly being TRBD2 (6 bases). CDR1 and CDR2 (germline): SNHLY, FYNNEI. Trimming took off 6 bases at V and 0 bases at J, with 9 bases between the two ends. The CDR3 loop spans 15 amino acids. Here the CDR3 DNA reads TGTGCCAGCAGGCACGGGGGCTCTGGGGCCAACGTCCTGACTTTC. It codes for CASRHGGSGANVLTF.

The chain uses TRBV6-4 and TRBJ2-2; unclear D gene. Per germline, CDR1 MRHNA and CDR2 SNTAGT. The germline V and J ends were trimmed by 4 bases and 4 bases, with 19 bases remaining between them. The CDR3 has 17 amino acids. The DNA of the CDR3 is TGTGCCAGCAGTGCATCGTCCAGGTTCGATGGCACCGGGGAGCTGTTTTTT. Amino acid sequence: CASSASSRFDGTGELFF.

The chain uses TRBV27 and TRBJ2-5, with D possibly TRBD2 on 6 matching bases. This CDR3 comprises 15 residues. Germline values: CDR1 MNHEY, CDR2 SMNVEV (reference sequence). Trimming removed 4 bases at V and 5 bases at J, with 17 bases between. The CDR3 loop reads CASSSEGLPAETQYF. The CDR3 bases are TGTGCCAGCAGTTCGGAGGGGCTCCCTGCGGAGACCCAGTACTTC.

The chain recombines TRBV29-1 with TRBJ2-2, with 14 positions matching TRBD2. CDR1 and CDR2 from the germline V gene are SQVTM and ANQGSEA. The CDR3 is 18 residues long. V lost 1 base and J lost 2; bases outside the gene matches: 6. The CDR3 nucleotides are TGCAGCGTTGAAGGGGGGACTAGCGGGAGCTTAAACACCGGGGAGCTGTTTTTT. Translating gives CSVEGGTSGSLNTGELFF.

This clone came up once. This chain connects TRBV5-4 to TRBJ2-7, with 7 bases lining up with TRBD2. V lost 4 bases and J lost 4; bases outside the gene matches: 17. CDR3 length equals 17 residues. Germline V gene sequence: CDR1 SGHNT, CDR2 YYREEE (reference sequence). The DNA of the CDR3 is TGTGCCAGCAGCCCCGGCCCCGGACTAGTCGGGGTGTACGAGCAGTACTTC. As protein: CASSPGPGLVGVYEQYF. The full variable domain, in which reference TRBV5-4 and TRBJ2-7 provide the parts outside the CDR3, is ETGVTQSPTHLIKTRGQQVTLRCSSQSGHNTVSWYQQALGQGPQFIFQYYREEENGRGNFPPRFSGLQFPNYSSELNVNALELDDSALYLCASSPGPGLVGVYEQYFGPGTRLTVT.